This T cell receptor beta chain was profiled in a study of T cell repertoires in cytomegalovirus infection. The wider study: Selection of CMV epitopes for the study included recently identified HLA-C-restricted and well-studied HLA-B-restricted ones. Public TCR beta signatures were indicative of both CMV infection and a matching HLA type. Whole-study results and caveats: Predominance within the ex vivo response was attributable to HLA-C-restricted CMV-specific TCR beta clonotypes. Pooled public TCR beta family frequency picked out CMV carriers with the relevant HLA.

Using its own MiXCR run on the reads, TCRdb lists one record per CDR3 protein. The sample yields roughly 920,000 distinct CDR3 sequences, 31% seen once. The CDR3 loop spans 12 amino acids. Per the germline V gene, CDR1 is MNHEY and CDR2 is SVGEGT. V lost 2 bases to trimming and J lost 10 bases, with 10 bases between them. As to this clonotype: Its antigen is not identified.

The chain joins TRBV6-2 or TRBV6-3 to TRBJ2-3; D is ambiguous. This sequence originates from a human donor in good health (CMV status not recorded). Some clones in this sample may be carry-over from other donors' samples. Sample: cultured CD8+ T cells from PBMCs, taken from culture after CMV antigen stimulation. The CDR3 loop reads CASSYGPGSQYF. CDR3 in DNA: TGTGCCAGCAGTTACGGACCAGGTTCGCAGTATTTT.